The T cell receptor (beta chain) described here comes from a study of shared clonotypes between healthy human individuals. Naive-designated CD8 cells lacked CD45RO, were positively enriched for CCR7, and omitted terminally differentiated effector memory CD45RA+ cells. In the original analysis: Junction-only sequences without quality scores came from ImmunoSEQ, so filtering differed. TCRdb's table, derived via immunoSEQ multiplex PCR, lists solely in-frame clones and lacks some. That table supplies the V and J calls and clone size; D and trimming were determined from the DNA. The sample shows around 1,900,000 clones, approximately 92% of them seen only once. The V and J ends lost 4 bases and 3 bases respectively, with 8 bases between them. This CDR3 region has 12 residues. Germline-derived CDR1 and CDR2 are SGDLS and YYNGEE.

The V and J genes are TRBV9 and TRBJ2-7, with TRBD2 as a possible D gene (6 bases). The specimen was naive CD8+ T cells from PBMCs. This receptor was taken from a man aged 18 to 29 in good health. Some clones in this sample may be carry-over from other donors' samples. The CDR3 nucleotides read TGTGCCAGCAGCTCGGGGGACTACGAGCAGTACTTC. Translation gives CASSSGDYEQYF.